A single sample gave rise to the 17 T cell receptor beta chains below, sequenced in a study of tumor-infiltrating lymphocytes in primary liver carcinoma. Starting material of 450 to 500 ng total RNA yielded TCR beta cDNA via a constant-region primer. Three nested multiplex PCR rounds, a slightly modified ARM-PCR, produced the libraries for TCR beta. A C-beta reverse primer was combined with TRBV1-TRBV30 forward primers in the first two PCR rounds, and each round had roughly 11 cycles. TCRdb re-analysed the multiplex PCR reads in MiXCR, keeping a single row per CDR3 protein. Of 180,000 or so distinct CDR3 sequences detected, around 60% appear once; the ten largest clones hold around 74%. The authors took blood RNA from unsorted whole blood and also extracted germline DNA. Sample: peripheral blood. The receptors shown here come from a man in his forties with primary liver carcinoma and hepatitis B virus infection.

The V and J genes are TRBV29-1 and TRBJ2-3; 10 bases are a match to TRBD2. The V segment lost 4 bases and the J segment 0 bases; nucleotides outside the gene matches: 7. The CDR3 is made up of 16 amino acids. Germline lookup yields CDR1 SQVTM and CDR2 ANQGSEA. CDR3 nucleotides: TGCAGCGTTGCATCAGGGACTAGCGTTAGCACAGATACGCAGTATTTT. Translation gives CSVASGTSVSTDTQYF.

Comments on this clonotype: This may stem from a read error, because a much larger clone lies one nucleotide away. The rearrangement links TRBV29-1 to TRBJ2-1, with TRBD1 identical over 10 bases. This CDR3 comprises 13 residues. Germline V gene lookup returns CDR1 SQVTM and CDR2 ANQGSEA. The CDR3 here is CSVARDRGEELFF. The CDR3 DNA follows: TGCAGCGTCGCACGGGACAGGGGCGAGGAGCTGTTCTTC.

Note on this clonotype: The junction does not match germline at one end; this may be a read error. The CDR3 loop reads CASTYSGSSYSEQFF. CDR3 sequence (DNA): TGTGCCAGCACCTATAGCGGGAGCTCCTACAGTGAGCAGTTCTTC. V and J are TRBV12-3 or TRBV12-4 and TRBJ2-1; 9 bases are a match to TRBD2. The CDR3 loop spans 15 amino acids.

This clonotype was recorded a few times. A much bigger clone sits one base away, suggesting this may be a read error. V usage is TRBV11-2 and J usage is TRBJ2-7; the D call may be TRBD1 or TRBD2 (6 bases each). Trimming took 0 bases from V and 6 from J, leaving 15 bases between them. CDR1 and CDR2 from the germline V gene are SGHAT and FQNNGV. The CDR3 spans 15 residues. This CDR3 reads CASSLEWGAPSEQYF. CDR3 in DNA: TGTGCCAGCAGCTTAGAATGGGGGGCCCCGAGCGAGCAGTACTTC.

This chain links TRBV7-9 with TRBJ2-5, with D tentatively TRBD1 (5 bases). The CDR3 is made up of 13 amino acids. V lost 6 bases, J lost 0 bases, and 8 bases lay in between. Germline CDR1 is SEHNR and CDR2 is FQNEAQ (reference sequence). For the CDR3, the DNA is TGTGCCAGCAGGGACATGTACCAAGAGACCCAGTACTTC. Residues: CASRDMYQETQYF.

The chain has TRBV10-3 and TRBJ2-3; 8 nucleotides match TRBD2. The trim removed 8 bases at V and 5 bases at J, leaving 3 bases unmatched. Per germline, CDR1 ENHRY and CDR2 SYGVKD. The CDR3 is 12 residues long. CDR3 DNA sequence: TGTGCCATCCAGCGGGAGCAAGATACGCAGTATTTT. It codes for CAIQREQDTQYF.

The chain uses TRBV6-1 and TRBJ2-7; D unclear. The V end was cut by 2 bases, the J end by 9 bases, with 20 bases between. The CDR3 is made up of 15 amino acids. In germline, CDR1 is MNHNS, CDR2 SASEGT. CDR3 nucleotides: TGTGCCAGCAGTGAATTCTTCTCGGCGGCGAAGGGGCAGTACTTC. Translated: CASSEFFSAAKGQYF.

This clonotype was counted between two and nine times. The chain carries TRBV6-5 and TRBJ2-2, with a weak D call TRBD1 (6 bases). V was cut by 2 bases and J by 1 base, with 11 bases left in between. The CDR3 extends over 16 amino acids. Germline V gives CDR1 MNHEY, CDR2 SVGAGI. CDR3 in DNA: TGTGCCAGCAGTTACGATCCCAGGGGGAACACCGGGGAGCTGTTTTTT. This codes for CASSYDPRGNTGELFF.

This clonotype was seen only a few times. This chain uses TRBV28 with TRBJ2-4, with 7 bases that match TRBD2. The CDR3 covers 13 residues. CDR1 and CDR2 (germline): MDHEN, SYDVKM. With V trimmed by 8 bases and J by 7 bases, 8 bases remained unmatched. CDR3 DNA: TGTGCCAGCTCGACGGGAGGTAGGAACATTCAGTACTTC. This translates into CASSTGGRNIQYF. The whole variable domain, filled in from reference TRBV28 and TRBJ2-4, reads DVKVTQSSRYLVKRTGEKVFLECVQDMDHENMFWYRQDPGLGLRLIYFSYDVKMKEKGDIPEGYSVSREKKERFSLILESASTNQTSMYLCASSTGGRNIQYFGAGTRLSVL.

The rearrangement uses TRBV28 and TRBJ2-7; a possible D gene is TRBD1 (5 bases). The length of the CDR3 is 15 residues. The germline gives CDR1 MDHEN, CDR2 SYDVKM. The ends were cut back, 6 bases at V and 7 bases at J, with 22 bases in the middle. The CDR3 reads CASRPPEDIGREQYF. CDR3 sequence (DNA): TGTGCCAGCAGGCCACCTGAGGACATCGGACGGGAGCAGTACTTC.

The J gene is TRBJ2-1, the V gene TRBV10-3; D not resolved. The germline V gene has CDR1 ENHRY and CDR2 SYGVKD. This CDR3 is built from 14 residues. V lost 6 bases and J 6 bases, leaving 15 bases between the germline ends. CDR3 coding DNA: TGTGCCATCAGCGACACTTCGACCACCAATGAGCAGTTCTTC. Translating gives CAISDTSTTNEQFF.

About this clonotype itself: One end of the junction does not line up with germline, which may come from a read error. DNA of the CDR3: TGTGCCAGAAGCTTAGAGTTGACTACCTGGCCAGATACGCAATATTTT. Protein sequence: CARSLELTTWPDTQYF. The chain has TRBV11-2 and TRBJ2-3; a weak D match, TRBD2 (5 bases). CDR1 SGHAT and CDR2 FQNNGV come from the germline V gene. This CDR3 is built from 16 residues.

In this sample, this clonotype turned up many times. The chain uses TRBV11-2 and TRBJ2-1; 8 bases agree with TRBD1. The CDR3 loop spans 14 amino acids. V trimming: 8 bases; J trimming: 2 bases; junction bases outside the gene matches: 5. Germline V lookup: CDR1 SGHAT, CDR2 FQNNGV. CDR3 coding DNA: TGTGCCAGCTTGCCGGGACAGGCCTACAATGAGCAGTTCTTC. Translating gives CASLPGQAYNEQFF.

The chain uses TRBV12-3 or TRBV12-4 and TRBJ2-1, with 9 bases matching TRBD1. V dropped 6 bases and J dropped 3; count of bases not matched to a gene: 12. This CDR3 is built from 17 residues. CDR3 in amino acids: CASRQTGTGKNYNEQFF. The CDR3 coding sequence is TGTGCCAGCAGGCAAACCGGGACAGGGAAAAACTACAATGAGCAGTTCTTC.

Turning to this clonotype: The junction does not match germline at one end; this may be a read error. This chain connects TRBV11-2 to TRBJ2-2, with TRBD2 as a possible D gene (6 bases). Germline-derived CDR1 and CDR2 are SGHAT and FQNNGV. This CDR3 is 13 amino acids long. The CDR3 region is CASIPPGAGELFF. CDR3 coding DNA: TGTGCCAGCATTCCCCCGGGAGCCGGGGAGCTGTTCTTT.

The rearrangement joins TRBV6-5 to TRBJ2-7, with 7 bases fitting TRBD2. The germline gives CDR1 MNHEY, CDR2 SVGAGI. The CDR3 is 17 amino acids. The J segment lost 0 bases and the V segment lost 0 bases, leaving 8 bases of the junction unmatched. The CDR3 here is CASSYSNLAASSYEQYF. CDR3 bases: TGTGCCAGCAGTTACTCGAATCTAGCGGCAAGCTCCTACGAGCAGTACTTC.

The chain carries TRBV6-1 and TRBJ1-4; D possibly corresponds to TRBD1 (6 bases). Trimming shortened V by 1 base and J by 10 bases, and 10 bases separated the two germline ends. There are 13 residues in the CDR3. The V gene's germline CDR1 is MNHNS and CDR2 SASEGT. This chain's CDR3 is CASSEGGGRKLFF. CDR3 in DNA: TGTGCCAGCAGTGAAGGGGGGGGCCGAAAACTGTTTTTT.